This TCR beta chain was sequenced during a study of vaccination and CD4 T cells after COVID-19. Trimming cost V 5 bases and J 6 bases; bases outside gene matches: 8. The CDR3 runs 14 residues. Sequencing of the DNA from cultured CD4+ T cells was carried out with the Oncomine TCR Beta short-read assay. TCRdb reprocessed the PCR reads with MiXCR, giving one entry per CDR3 protein. Of about 20,000 distinct CDR3 sequences listed, more than 30% are singletons. This clonotype was recorded a few times. Its antigen is not identified. Treatment denoted: roughly ten-day PBMC culture with coronavirus spike peptide pools or control peptides (ViraFEST assay).

This material consisted of CD4+ T cells from blood, cultured in vitro, taken before SARS-CoV-2 vaccination. This receptor was identified in a human donor who received a COVID-19 vaccine. The rearrangement joins TRBV12-3 or TRBV12-4 to TRBJ2-5, with 8 bases that match TRBD1. The CDR3 DNA is TGTGCCAGCAGTCCTGGGACAGGTGGGCAGACCCAGTACTTC. Protein sequence: CASSPGTGGQTQYF.